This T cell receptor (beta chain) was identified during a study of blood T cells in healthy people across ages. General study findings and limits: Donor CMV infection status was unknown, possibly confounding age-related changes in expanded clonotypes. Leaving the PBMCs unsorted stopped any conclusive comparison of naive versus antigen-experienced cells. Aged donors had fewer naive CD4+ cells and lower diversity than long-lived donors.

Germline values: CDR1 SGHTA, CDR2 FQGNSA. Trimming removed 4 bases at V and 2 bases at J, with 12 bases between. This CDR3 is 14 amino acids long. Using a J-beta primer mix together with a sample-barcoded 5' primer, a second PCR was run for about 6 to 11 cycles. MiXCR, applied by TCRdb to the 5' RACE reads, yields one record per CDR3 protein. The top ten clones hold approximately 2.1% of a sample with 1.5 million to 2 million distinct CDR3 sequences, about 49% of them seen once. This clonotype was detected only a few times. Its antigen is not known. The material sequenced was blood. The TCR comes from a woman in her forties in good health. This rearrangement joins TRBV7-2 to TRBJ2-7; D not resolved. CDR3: CASSSGAKTYEQYF. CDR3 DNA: TGTGCCAGCAGCTCTGGAGCGAAAACCTACGAGCAGTACTTC.